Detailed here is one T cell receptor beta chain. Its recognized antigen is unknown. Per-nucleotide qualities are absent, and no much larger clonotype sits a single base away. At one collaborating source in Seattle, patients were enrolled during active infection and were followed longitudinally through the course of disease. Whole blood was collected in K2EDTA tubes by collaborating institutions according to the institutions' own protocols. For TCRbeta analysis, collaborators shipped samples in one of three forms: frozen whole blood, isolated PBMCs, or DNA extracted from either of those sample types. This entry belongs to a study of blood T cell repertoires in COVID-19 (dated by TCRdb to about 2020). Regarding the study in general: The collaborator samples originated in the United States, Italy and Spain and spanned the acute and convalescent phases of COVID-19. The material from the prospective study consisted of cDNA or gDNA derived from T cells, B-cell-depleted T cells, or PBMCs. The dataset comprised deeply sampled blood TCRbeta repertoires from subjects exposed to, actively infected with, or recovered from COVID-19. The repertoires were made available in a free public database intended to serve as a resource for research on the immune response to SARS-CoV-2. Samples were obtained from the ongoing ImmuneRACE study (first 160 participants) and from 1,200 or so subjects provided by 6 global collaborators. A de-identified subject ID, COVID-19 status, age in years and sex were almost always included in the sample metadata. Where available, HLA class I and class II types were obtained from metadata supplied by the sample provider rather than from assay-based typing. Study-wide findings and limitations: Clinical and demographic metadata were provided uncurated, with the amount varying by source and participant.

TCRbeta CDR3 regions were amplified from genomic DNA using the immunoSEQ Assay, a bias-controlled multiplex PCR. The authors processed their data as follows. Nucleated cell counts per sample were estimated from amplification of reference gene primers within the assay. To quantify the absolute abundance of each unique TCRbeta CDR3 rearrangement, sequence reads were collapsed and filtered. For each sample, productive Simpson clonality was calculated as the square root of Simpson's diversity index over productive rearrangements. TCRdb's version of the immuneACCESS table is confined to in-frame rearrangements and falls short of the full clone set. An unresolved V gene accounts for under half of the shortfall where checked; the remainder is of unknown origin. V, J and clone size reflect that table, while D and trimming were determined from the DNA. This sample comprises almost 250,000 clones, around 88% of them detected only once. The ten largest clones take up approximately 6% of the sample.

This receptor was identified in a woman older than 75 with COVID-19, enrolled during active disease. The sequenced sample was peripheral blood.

The CDR3 region has the sequence CASSLSTGSEQFF. The DNA is TGTGCCAGCAGCCTATCCACAGGAAGTGAGCAGTTCTTC. The rearrangement combines TRBV7-9 with TRBJ2-1; TRBD1 is a weak D gene call, 5 bases matching. The CDR3 runs 13 residues from the cysteine to the phenylalanine. The DNA shown is the 39-base CDR3, in frame from base 1. V was cut back by 5 bases and J by 9 bases, leaving a gap of 14 bases between them. CDR1 and CDR2, looked up from the germline V gene (reference sequence), are SEHNR and FQNEAQ.